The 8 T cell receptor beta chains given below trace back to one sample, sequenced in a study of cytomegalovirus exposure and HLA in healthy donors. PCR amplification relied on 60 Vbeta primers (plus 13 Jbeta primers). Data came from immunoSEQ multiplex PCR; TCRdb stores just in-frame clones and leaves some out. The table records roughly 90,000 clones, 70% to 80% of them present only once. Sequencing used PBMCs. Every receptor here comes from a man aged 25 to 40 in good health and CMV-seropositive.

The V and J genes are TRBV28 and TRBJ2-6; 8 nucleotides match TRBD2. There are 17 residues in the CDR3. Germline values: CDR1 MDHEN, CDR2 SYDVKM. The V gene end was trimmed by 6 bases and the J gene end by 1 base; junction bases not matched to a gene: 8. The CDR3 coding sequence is TGTGCCAGCAGCCCCCGGGAGGGTGTGTCTGGGGCCAACGTCCTGACTTTC. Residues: CASSPREGVSGANVLTF.

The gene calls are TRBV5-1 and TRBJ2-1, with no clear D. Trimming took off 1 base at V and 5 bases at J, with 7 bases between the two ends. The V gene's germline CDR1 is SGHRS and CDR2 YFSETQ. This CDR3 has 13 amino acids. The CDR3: CASSLQNNNEQFF. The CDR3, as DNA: TGCGCCAGCAGCTTGCAAAACAACAATGAGCAGTTCTTC.

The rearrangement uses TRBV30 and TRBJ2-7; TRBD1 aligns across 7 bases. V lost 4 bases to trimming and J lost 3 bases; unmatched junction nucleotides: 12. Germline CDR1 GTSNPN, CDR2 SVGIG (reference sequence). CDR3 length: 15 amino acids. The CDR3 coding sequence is TGTGCCTGGAATTCTCCGGGACAGACCCTCTACGAGCAGTACTTC. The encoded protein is CAWNSPGQTLYEQYF.

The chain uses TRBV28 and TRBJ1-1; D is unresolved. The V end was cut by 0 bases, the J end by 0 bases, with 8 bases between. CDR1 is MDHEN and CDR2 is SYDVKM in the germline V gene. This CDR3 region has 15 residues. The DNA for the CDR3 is TGTGCCAGCAGTTTATGGGAGTCCATGAACACTGAAGCTTTCTTT. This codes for CASSLWESMNTEAFF.

The CDR3 loop reads CASSWTGNTEAFF. The CDR3 DNA reads TGCGCCAGCAGTTGGACGGGAAACACTGAAGCTTTCTTT. V usage is TRBV10-2 and J usage is TRBJ1-1; D is uncertain. Looked up from germline, CDR1 is WSHSY and CDR2 is SAAADI. The CDR3 length is 13 residues. Trimming took 5 bases from V and 2 from J, leaving 9 bases between them.

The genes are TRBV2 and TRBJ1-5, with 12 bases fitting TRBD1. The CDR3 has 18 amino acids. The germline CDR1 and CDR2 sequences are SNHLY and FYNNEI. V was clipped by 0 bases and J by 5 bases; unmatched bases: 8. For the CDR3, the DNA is TGTGCCAGCAGTGAAGCGCTTCGGGACAGGGGGCAGGATCAGCCCCAGCATTTT. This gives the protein CASSEALRDRGQDQPQHF.

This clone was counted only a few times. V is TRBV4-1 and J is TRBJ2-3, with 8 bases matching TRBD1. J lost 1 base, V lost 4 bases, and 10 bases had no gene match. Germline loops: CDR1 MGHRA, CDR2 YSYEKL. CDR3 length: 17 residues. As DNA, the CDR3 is TGCGCCAGCAGCCGGGGACAGGTCACGTTTCGCACAGATACGCAGTATTTT. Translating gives CASSRGQVTFRTDTQYF.

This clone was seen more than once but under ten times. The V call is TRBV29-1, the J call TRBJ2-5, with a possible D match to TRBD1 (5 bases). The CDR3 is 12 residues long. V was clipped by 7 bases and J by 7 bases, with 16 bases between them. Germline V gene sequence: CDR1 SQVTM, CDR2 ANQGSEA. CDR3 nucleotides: TGCAGCGCGGCTGACCCAGGGTGGACCCAGTACTTC. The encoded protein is CSAADPGWTQYF.